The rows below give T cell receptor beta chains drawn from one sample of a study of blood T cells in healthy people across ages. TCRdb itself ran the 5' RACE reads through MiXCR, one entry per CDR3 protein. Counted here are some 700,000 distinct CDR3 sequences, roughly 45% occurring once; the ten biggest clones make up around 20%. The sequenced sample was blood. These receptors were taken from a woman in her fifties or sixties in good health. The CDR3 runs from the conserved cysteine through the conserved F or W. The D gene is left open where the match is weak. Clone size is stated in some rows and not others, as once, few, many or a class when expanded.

cdr3_nt: TGTGCCAGCAGCCAATCAGCGGGAGGGCAATGGAAGCAGTACTTC
cdr3_aa: CASSQSAGGQWKQYF
d_call: TRBD2
v_call: TRBV3-1
j_call: TRBJ2-7
clone_size: few

cdr3_nt: TGTGCCAGCAGCTTCTCCACGGGACAGACTCTAAGTGGGGAGACCCAGTACTTC
cdr3_aa: CASSFSTGQTLSGETQYF
d_call: TRBD1
v_call: TRBV7-9
j_call: TRBJ2-5
clone_size: -

cdr3_nt: TGTGCCAGCGGCCAACGGACAGGGGGCGTCGGAGAGACCCAGTACTTC
cdr3_aa: CASGQRTGGVGETQYF
d_call: TRBD1
v_call: TRBV4-2
j_call: TRBJ2-5
clone_size: -

cdr3_nt: TGCAGTGCTAGAGCCTTACTAGGACGAGCGGGGAACAATGAGCAGTTCTTC
cdr3_aa: CSARALLGRAGNNEQFF
d_call: TRBD2
v_call: TRBV20-1
j_call: TRBJ2-1
clone_size: -

cdr3_nt: TGTGCCAGCAGTGCGAGCGGGACAGAATTTTATAGCAATCAGCCCCAGCATTTT
cdr3_aa: CASSASGTEFYSNQPQHF
d_call: TRBD1
v_call: TRBV6-1
j_call: TRBJ1-5
clone_size: -

cdr3_nt: TGTGCCAGCAGCCAGAGTTTCACTAGGGGCTACACCTTC
cdr3_aa: CASSQSFTRGYTF
d_call: -
v_call: TRBV6-2/TRBV6-3
j_call: TRBJ1-2
clone_size: -

cdr3_nt: TGTGCCAGCAGCTTAACTGGTGGGCTAGCGGGAGGGGATAACAAGCGTACCAATGAGCAGTTCTTC
cdr3_aa: CASSLTGGLAGGDNKRTNEQFF
d_call: TRBD2
v_call: TRBV7-3
j_call: TRBJ2-1
clone_size: -

cdr3_nt: TGCAGTGCTAGGAAAGGGGGCCTAGGGACTGAAGCTTTCTTT
cdr3_aa: CSARKGGLGTEAFF
d_call: TRBD1
v_call: TRBV20-1
j_call: TRBJ1-1
clone_size: -

cdr3_nt: TGTGCCAGCAGTGAAGCGGAAAACTATGGCTACACCTTC
cdr3_aa: CASSEAENYGYTF
d_call: -
v_call: TRBV6-1
j_call: TRBJ1-2
clone_size: -

cdr3_nt: TGTGCCAGCACGGTCAGAACCTCAAACTATGGCTACACCTTC
cdr3_aa: CASTVRTSNYGYTF
d_call: -
v_call: TRBV7-2
j_call: TRBJ1-2
clone_size: -

cdr3_nt: TGTGCCATCAGTGTAGGACTAGCGGGGGGGATCACAGATACGCAGTATTTT
cdr3_aa: CAISVGLAGGITDTQYF
d_call: TRBD2
v_call: TRBV10-3
j_call: TRBJ2-3
clone_size: -

cdr3_nt: TGCGCCAGCAGCGTAGACGGACAGATGAACACTGAAGCTTTCTTT
cdr3_aa: CASSVDGQMNTEAFF
d_call: -
v_call: TRBV5-1
j_call: TRBJ1-1
clone_size: once

cdr3_nt: TGTGCCAGCAGTTATAGCCTAGGAGTCTTGGCTCTGGGCATTCAGTACTTC
cdr3_aa: CASSYSLGVLALGIQYF
d_call: -
v_call: TRBV6-2/TRBV6-3
j_call: TRBJ2-4
clone_size: -

cdr3_nt: TGTGCCAGCAGCCGTGCCAGGGCCTACGAGCAGTACTTC
cdr3_aa: CASSRARAYEQYF
d_call: -
v_call: TRBV11-2
j_call: TRBJ2-7
clone_size: few

cdr3_nt: TGCAGTGCTAGAGATCGGAGGACAGGAGACGAGCAGTACTTC
cdr3_aa: CSARDRRTGDEQYF
d_call: TRBD1
v_call: TRBV20-1
j_call: TRBJ2-7
clone_size: -

cdr3_nt: TGTGCCAGCAGCCAAAGCGTCGGGACGGGAGGCTGGGAGACCCAGTACTTC
cdr3_aa: CASSQSVGTGGWETQYF
d_call: TRBD2
v_call: TRBV4-2
j_call: TRBJ2-5
clone_size: -